This is a list of T cell receptor beta chains from one sample in a study of blood T cell repertoires in COVID-19. Method: immunoSEQ multiplex PCR; TCRdb's copy keeps in-frame clones and lacks some. Here the sample spans a few hundred thousand clones, around 80% being singletons. The sequencing sample was made of PBMCs or T cells enriched from blood (not recorded which). The receptors were sampled from a man younger than 45 with acute COVID-19. The CDR3 runs from the conserved cysteine through the conserved F or W. The D gene is left open where the match is weak. Size is stated for part of the rows, as once, few or many counts, or as a class when the clone is expanded.

CDR3nt: TGTGCCAGCAGCTTCGGGGGCGGGAGGGGCACAGATACGCAGTATTTT
CDR3aa: CASSFGGGRGTDTQYF
d_gene: TRBD2
abundance: -
j_gene: TRBJ2-3
v_gene: TRBV11-3

CDR3nt: TGTGCCACCAGCAGAGATAACAGGCTGTCCTACAATGAGCAGTTCTTC
CDR3aa: CATSRDNRLSYNEQFF
d_gene: -
abundance: -
j_gene: TRBJ2-1
v_gene: TRBV15

CDR3nt: TGCGCCAGCAGCACTCGGCCGGGGAATGAGCAGTTCTTC
CDR3aa: CASSTRPGNEQFF
d_gene: -
abundance: -
j_gene: TRBJ2-1
v_gene: TRBV5-1

CDR3nt: TGTGCCAGCAGCTCGAGGACAGTCCAAGAGACCCAGTACTTC
CDR3aa: CASSSRTVQETQYF
d_gene: -
abundance: -
j_gene: TRBJ2-5
v_gene: TRBV11-3

CDR3nt: TGTGCCAGCAGCCCGCCGGGACAGGGACTATCTCAAGCTTTCTTT
CDR3aa: CASSPPGQGLSQAFF
d_gene: TRBD1
abundance: -
j_gene: TRBJ1-1
v_gene: TRBV5-4

CDR3nt: TGTGCCACCAGTGATCTCGCCGCAGGGGGCCGTGAGCAGTTCTTC
CDR3aa: CATSDLAAGGREQFF
d_gene: TRBD1
abundance: -
j_gene: TRBJ2-1
v_gene: TRBV24-1

CDR3nt: TGTGCCAGTAGTATAGCTGGGGTTGGGGCGGGGTCTGAAGCTTTCTTT
CDR3aa: CASSIAGVGAGSEAFF
d_gene: -
abundance: -
j_gene: TRBJ1-1
v_gene: TRBV19

CDR3nt: TGTGCCAGCAGTTTAAGGGGCTTACAGGGCCTCCACTTT
CDR3aa: CASSLRGLQGLHF
d_gene: -
abundance: -
j_gene: TRBJ1-6
v_gene: TRBV27

CDR3nt: TGTGCCAGTTGGGCAGTCCTCTACACCTTC
CDR3aa: CASWAVLYTF
d_gene: -
abundance: -
j_gene: TRBJ1-2
v_gene: TRBV19

CDR3nt: TGTGCTAGTGGTTTGTGGACTAGCGGGGCGTCTCAGAATGAGCAGTTCTTC
CDR3aa: CASGLWTSGASQNEQFF
d_gene: TRBD2
abundance: -
j_gene: TRBJ2-1
v_gene: TRBV12-5

CDR3nt: TGCGCCAGCAGCCAAAGGACAGGGACCCCCACAGATACGCAGTATTTT
CDR3aa: CASSQRTGTPTDTQYF
d_gene: TRBD1
abundance: few
j_gene: TRBJ2-3
v_gene: TRBV5-1

CDR3nt: TGTGCCAGCAGCGACAGGGGCAGGGATAATTCACCCCTCCACTTT
CDR3aa: CASSDRGRDNSPLHF
d_gene: TRBD1
abundance: few
j_gene: TRBJ1-6
v_gene: TRBV2

CDR3nt: TGTGCCAGCAGCTTGGGGCTAGGTCGGAACACTGAAGCTTTCTTT
CDR3aa: CASSLGLGRNTEAFF
d_gene: -
abundance: -
j_gene: TRBJ1-1
v_gene: TRBV7-9

CDR3nt: TGTGCCAGCAGCTCCCGGGACAAGTACTCTGGAAACACCATATATTTT
CDR3aa: CASSSRDKYSGNTIYF
d_gene: -
abundance: -
j_gene: TRBJ1-3
v_gene: TRBV13

CDR3nt: TGTGCCAGCAGCTTAGCGATCGGTTTCGGCTACACCTTC
CDR3aa: CASSLAIGFGYTF
d_gene: -
abundance: -
j_gene: TRBJ1-2
v_gene: TRBV7-9

CDR3nt: TGTGCCAGCAGCCACTTAGCACCGGGACAGAGATCTTTTCTCTATGGCTACACCTTC
CDR3aa: CASSHLAPGQRSFLYGYTF
d_gene: TRBD1
abundance: once
j_gene: TRBJ1-2
v_gene: TRBV3-1/TRBV3-2

CDR3nt: TGTGCCACCAGTGATTTTCGGGAGGCCAACAATGAGCAGTTCTTC
CDR3aa: CATSDFREANNEQFF
d_gene: TRBD2
abundance: -
j_gene: TRBJ2-1
v_gene: TRBV24-1

CDR3nt: TGTGCCAGCAGCTTCCCGGGACTAGCGGGGGGAAACACCGGGGAGCTGTTTTTT
CDR3aa: CASSFPGLAGGNTGELFF
d_gene: TRBD2
abundance: -
j_gene: TRBJ2-2
v_gene: TRBV5-8

CDR3nt: TGTGCCAGCAGCGGCACCGGGACTAGCGGGAGCACGCGTGAGCAGTTCTTC
CDR3aa: CASSGTGTSGSTREQFF
d_gene: TRBD2
abundance: -
j_gene: TRBJ2-1
v_gene: TRBV9

CDR3nt: TGCAGCGTTCAGGGGCCGGGACAGGGTAGTGTGAACACTGAAGCTTTCTTT
CDR3aa: CSVQGPGQGSVNTEAFF
d_gene: TRBD1
abundance: -
j_gene: TRBJ1-1
v_gene: TRBV29-1

CDR3nt: TGTGCCAGCAGCTCGTGGACAGGGGGCAGGTCTGGAAACACCATATATTTT
CDR3aa: CASSSWTGGRSGNTIYF
d_gene: TRBD1
abundance: -
j_gene: TRBJ1-3
v_gene: TRBV28

CDR3nt: TGTGCCAGTAAAGGGGCCTCCTATGGCTACACCTTC
CDR3aa: CASKGASYGYTF
d_gene: -
abundance: once
j_gene: TRBJ1-2
v_gene: TRBV2

CDR3nt: TGTGCCACCTCAGGGTCACAAGAGACCCAGTACTTC
CDR3aa: CATSGSQETQYF
d_gene: -
abundance: -
j_gene: TRBJ2-5
v_gene: TRBV15

CDR3nt: TGTGCCTGGGGCAGGAACACTGAAGCTTTCTTT
CDR3aa: CAWGRNTEAFF
d_gene: -
abundance: -
j_gene: TRBJ1-1
v_gene: TRBV30

CDR3nt: TGTGCCAGCAGCGTTGCCGGGAGCCCCAATGAGCAGTTCTTC
CDR3aa: CASSVAGSPNEQFF
d_gene: -
abundance: -
j_gene: TRBJ2-1
v_gene: TRBV9

CDR3nt: TGTGCCACCACCCGAGGCGGAGGGGACCAAGAGACCCAGTACTTC
CDR3aa: CATTRGGGDQETQYF
d_gene: -
abundance: -
j_gene: TRBJ2-5
v_gene: TRBV24-1

CDR3nt: TGTGCCAGCAGCTCGGACTTAACAAACTCTGGAAACACCATATATTTT
CDR3aa: CASSSDLTNSGNTIYF
d_gene: -
abundance: -
j_gene: TRBJ1-3
v_gene: TRBV7-9

CDR3nt: TGTGCCAGCAGTAGACAGGGGGCCTTCTATGGCTACACCTTC
CDR3aa: CASSRQGAFYGYTF
d_gene: TRBD1
abundance: -
j_gene: TRBJ1-2
v_gene: TRBV6-5

CDR3nt: TGTGCCAGTAGCCGCGACGGACAGGGTGATCAGCCCCAGCATTTT
CDR3aa: CASSRDGQGDQPQHF
d_gene: TRBD1
abundance: -
j_gene: TRBJ1-5
v_gene: TRBV19

CDR3nt: TGTGCCAGCAGCTCTTTTGCAGGGTTGAATGAGCAGTTCTTC
CDR3aa: CASSSFAGLNEQFF
d_gene: -
abundance: -
j_gene: TRBJ2-1
v_gene: TRBV11-3

CDR3nt: TGTGCCAGCAGCTTGGCCATCCGGGATGGCTACAATGAGCAGTTCTTC
CDR3aa: CASSLAIRDGYNEQFF
d_gene: -
abundance: -
j_gene: TRBJ2-1
v_gene: TRBV5-8

CDR3nt: TGTGCCTGGAGGGGGGGGGACCGTACCTATTATGGCTACACCTTC
CDR3aa: CAWRGGDRTYYGYTF
d_gene: -
abundance: -
j_gene: TRBJ1-2
v_gene: TRBV30

CDR3nt: TGTGCCAGCAGCGTTCGGGGGGAGTCCTACAATGAGCAGTTCTTC
CDR3aa: CASSVRGESYNEQFF
d_gene: TRBD2
abundance: -
j_gene: TRBJ2-1
v_gene: TRBV9

CDR3nt: TGTGCCAGCAGCTTGGGGAGCGGGGGGGCCACAGATACGCAGTATTTT
CDR3aa: CASSLGSGGATDTQYF
d_gene: TRBD2
abundance: -
j_gene: TRBJ2-3
v_gene: TRBV5-4

CDR3nt: TGTGCCAGTAGTATGGGGACTCTAGGATATACGCAGTATTTT
CDR3aa: CASSMGTLGYTQYF
d_gene: -
abundance: few
j_gene: TRBJ2-3
v_gene: TRBV19

CDR3nt: TGTGCCAGCTCACCAAAGATGACAGGGGATGGTGAGCAGTTCTTC
CDR3aa: CASSPKMTGDGEQFF
d_gene: TRBD1
abundance: few
j_gene: TRBJ2-1
v_gene: TRBV18

CDR3nt: TGTGCCACCAGTGATCCACAGGGGAAGGAGGCTGGCTACACCTTC
CDR3aa: CATSDPQGKEAGYTF
d_gene: TRBD1
abundance: few
j_gene: TRBJ1-2
v_gene: TRBV24-1

CDR3nt: TGTGCCACCAGTGATCCACAGGGGGCCGCATTCGGGGCCAACGTCCTGACTTTC
CDR3aa: CATSDPQGAAFGANVLTF
d_gene: TRBD1
abundance: -
j_gene: TRBJ2-6
v_gene: TRBV24-1

CDR3nt: TGTGCCAGCAGCTTGGGGGCAGGGGGCGGAGATACGCAGTATTTT
CDR3aa: CASSLGAGGGDTQYF
d_gene: TRBD1
abundance: once
j_gene: TRBJ2-3
v_gene: TRBV5-1

CDR3nt: TGTGCCAGCAGTCCCCGAGATACGCAGTATTTT
CDR3aa: CASSPRDTQYF
d_gene: -
abundance: -
j_gene: TRBJ2-3
v_gene: TRBV28

CDR3nt: TGTGCTATCCGGGGGGGGCTCATGAACACTGAAGCTTTCTTT
CDR3aa: CAIRGGLMNTEAFF
d_gene: -
abundance: -
j_gene: TRBJ1-1
v_gene: TRBV19

CDR3nt: TGTGCCAGCAGGCGCGGTTCTAGCACAGATACGCAGTATTTT
CDR3aa: CASRRGSSTDTQYF
d_gene: -
abundance: once
j_gene: TRBJ2-3
v_gene: TRBV2

CDR3nt: TGCAGCGTTTCCCGGACAGGGAGCACAGATACGCAGTATTTT
CDR3aa: CSVSRTGSTDTQYF
d_gene: TRBD1
abundance: -
j_gene: TRBJ2-3
v_gene: TRBV29-1

CDR3nt: TGTGCCAGCAGAGCGGATACCGGGGAGCTGTTTTTT
CDR3aa: CASRADTGELFF
d_gene: -
abundance: -
j_gene: TRBJ2-2
v_gene: TRBV2

CDR3nt: TGTGCCAGTAGTATGAGGAGCCGGACTAGCGGGGCATCCATGGCTGGGGCCAACGTCCTGACTTTC
CDR3aa: CASSMRSRTSGASMAGANVLTF
d_gene: TRBD2
abundance: -
j_gene: TRBJ2-6
v_gene: TRBV19

CDR3nt: TGTGCCTGGAGTGTAGTCGGTGGCTACACCTTC
CDR3aa: CAWSVVGGYTF
d_gene: -
abundance: -
j_gene: TRBJ1-2
v_gene: TRBV30

CDR3nt: TGTGCCAGCATCATACAGGGTAGGAACACTGAAGCTTTCTTT
CDR3aa: CASIIQGRNTEAFF
d_gene: -
abundance: once
j_gene: TRBJ1-1
v_gene: TRBV28

CDR3nt: TGTGCCAGTAGTAGGGACGGGACATGGAACACTGAAGCTTTCTTT
CDR3aa: CASSRDGTWNTEAFF
d_gene: -
abundance: once
j_gene: TRBJ1-1
v_gene: TRBV19

CDR3nt: TGTGCCAGCAGCTACGGAGAGACGGCCTATGGCTACACCTTC
CDR3aa: CASSYGETAYGYTF
d_gene: -
abundance: once
j_gene: TRBJ1-2
v_gene: TRBV5-8

CDR3nt: TGTGCCAGCAGTGTGGGGAGGGGGAGCTACCAAGAGACCCAGTACTTC
CDR3aa: CASSVGRGSYQETQYF
d_gene: -
abundance: -
j_gene: TRBJ2-5
v_gene: TRBV2

CDR3nt: TGCGCCAGCAGCCAAGAGGGGGCAGTGAACACTGAAGCTTTCTTT
CDR3aa: CASSQEGAVNTEAFF
d_gene: -
abundance: once
j_gene: TRBJ1-1
v_gene: TRBV4-1

CDR3nt: TGTGCCAGCAGTGAAGAGTTTCAGGGGCAAGCTTTCTTT
CDR3aa: CASSEEFQGQAFF
d_gene: -
abundance: -
j_gene: TRBJ1-1
v_gene: TRBV2

CDR3nt: TGCAGCACCAATGCCGAGTTTGAAGCTTTCTTT
CDR3aa: CSTNAEFEAFF
d_gene: -
abundance: -
j_gene: TRBJ1-1
v_gene: TRBV29-1